This is a list of T cell receptor beta chains from one sample in a study of shared clonotypes between healthy human individuals. Some clones are missing from TCRdb's copy, which holds only in-frame ones; the method was immunoSEQ multiplex PCR. The sample contains 2,500,000 or so clones, 92% of which appear only once. The sequencing input was naive CD4+ T cells from PBMCs. The receptor set was obtained from a man aged 18 to 30 in good health. Some clones in this sample may be carry-over from other donors' samples. Each CDR3 is given with its conserved first and last residue. D genes are given only for firm matches. The size entry is marked missing in some rows and otherwise reads once, few, many or a size class.

size	D	V	J	DNA	CDR3
.	.	TRBV29-1	TRBJ2-7	TGCAGCGTTGATTCATCCGGACACCGCTACGAGCAGTACTTC	CSVDSSGHRYEQYF
.	.	TRBV2	TRBJ1-1	TGTGCCAGCAGTGAAAGAGCCAGGACGGCTGAAGCTTTCTTT	CASSERARTAEAFF
.	TRBD2	TRBV5-1	TRBJ2-1	TGCGCCACCAATCTAGCGGGAGGTGATGAGCAGTTCTTC	CATNLAGGDEQFF
.	.	TRBV6-5	TRBJ2-5	TGTGCCAGCAGCCCCCGGAAGGGAGAGACCCAGTACTTC	CASSPRKGETQYF
.	.	TRBV19	TRBJ1-5	TGTGCCAGTAGTAGGGACTTCAATCAGCCCCAGCATTTT	CASSRDFNQPQHF
.	.	TRBV2	TRBJ2-3	TGTGCCAGCACCTCGCAAGGGGGGCTCACAGATACGCAGTATTTT	CASTSQGGLTDTQYF
.	TRBD1	TRBV7-9	TRBJ1-1	TGTGCCAGCAGCCTAAGACAGGGGGCGAACACTGAAGCTTTCTTT	CASSLRQGANTEAFF
once	.	TRBV5-1	TRBJ1-2	TGCGCCAGCAGCCCCGGTGAGGGTGAAGGCTATGGCTACACCTTC	CASSPGEGEGYGYTF
.	.	TRBV5-6	TRBJ1-1	TGTGCCAGCAGCTTGGGCCCGAACACTGAAGCTTTCTTT	CASSLGPNTEAFF
.	TRBD1	TRBV19	TRBJ1-1	TGTGCCAGTAGTGCCGGGACAGGGGGCTCCCAAGCTTTCTTT	CASSAGTGGSQAFF
.	.	TRBV21-1	TRBJ1-2	TGTGCCAGCAGAGACGCAACAGGGAGAGCTAACTATGGCTACACCTTC	CASRDATGRANYGYTF
.	.	TRBV30	TRBJ2-1	TGTGCCTGGAGTAGCTGGGCGAGCTCCTACAATGAGCAGTTCTTC	CAWSSWASSYNEQFF
.	TRBD2	TRBV7-3	TRBJ2-5	TGTGCCAGCAGCTACGGCGGGAGGGAGACCCAGTACTTC	CASSYGGRETQYF
.	.	TRBV28	TRBJ1-1	TGTGCCAGCAGTTTATGGGGGGCCTCGAACACTGAAGCTTTCTTT	CASSLWGASNTEAFF
.	TRBD1	TRBV14	TRBJ2-7	TGTGCCAGCAGCCTCACACTCCCGGGACAGTGGAGGGAGCAGTACTTC	CASSLTLPGQWREQYF
.	.	TRBV5-4	TRBJ2-5	TGTGCCAGCAGCTTCCTAGGTGAAGACGGGGAGACCCAGTACTTC	CASSFLGEDGETQYF
.	TRBD1	TRBV23-1	TRBJ2-3	TGCGCCAGCGAACCGGGACAGTCCGATACGCAGTATTTT	CASEPGQSDTQYF
.	TRBD1	TRBV15	TRBJ1-1	TGTGCCACCAGGAGGGGGCCGGGCACTGAAGCTTTCTTT	CATRRGPGTEAFF
.	TRBD1	TRBV10-3	TRBJ2-7	TGTGCCATCAGTGACCTTGGGACAGGAACCTACGAGCAGTACTTC	CAISDLGTGTYEQYF
.	.	TRBV7-2	TRBJ1-3	TGTGCCAGCAGCCCGACCCGGAGGCAGGTAGCTGGAAACACCATATATTTT	CASSPTRRQVAGNTIYF
.	.	TRBV10-3	TRBJ2-7	TGTGCCATCGGGACCGGGACTCCAGCGCAGTACTTC	CAIGTGTPAQYF
.	TRBD1	TRBV7-6	TRBJ1-1	TGTGCCAGCAGCTTAGTGACAGGGGGCACTGGAACTGAAGCTTTCTTT	CASSLVTGGTGTEAFF
.	.	TRBV7-2	TRBJ1-1	TGTGCCAGCAGCTCTTACTCGAAGCCTTTCTTT	CASSSYSKPFF
once	.	TRBV27	TRBJ2-5	TGTGCCAGCAGTTTTAGGAGGGGGGAAGGGGAGACCCAGTACTTC	CASSFRRGEGETQYF
.	TRBD1	TRBV28	TRBJ1-4	TGTGCCAGCAGTCCCGACAGGGGGGGTGAAAAACTGTTTTTT	CASSPDRGGEKLFF
.	.	TRBV30	TRBJ2-1	TGTGCCTGGAGCCCCGGTGAGTCTAGAGAGTTCTTC	CAWSPGESREFF
.	.	TRBV14	TRBJ1-1	TGTGCCAGCAGCCGGGGACGCTGGAACACTGAAGCTTTCTTT	CASSRGRWNTEAFF
.	.	TRBV21-1	TRBJ2-4	TGTGCCAGCAGCAAAGAAAGGGGGCGAGCACGGAACATTCAGTACTTC	CASSKERGRARNIQYF
.	.	TRBV7-2	TRBJ2-7	TGTGCCAGCAGCCCGGCAAGGGGAGCGGCCTACGAGCAGTACTTC	CASSPARGAAYEQYF
.	TRBD2	TRBV4-3	TRBJ2-3	TGCGCCAGCAGCCAGGGCCCTGGGTGGACTAGCGGGAATACAGATACGCAGTATTTT	CASSQGPGWTSGNTDTQYF
.	.	TRBV21-1	TRBJ2-7	TGTGCCAGCACCATACACGGGGCTGCCTACGAGCAGTACTTC	CASTIHGAAYEQYF
once	.	TRBV5-4	TRBJ2-6	TGTGCCAGCAGCTTGCGGTCCTCTGGGGCCAACGTCCTGACTTTC	CASSLRSSGANVLTF
.	TRBD1	TRBV19	TRBJ1-5	TGTGCCAGTAGTATCGGATCTCAGGGGGGGGTGGTGCGAAGCAATCAGCCCCAGCATTTT	CASSIGSQGGVVRSNQPQHF
.	.	TRBV5-1	TRBJ1-3	TGCGCCAGCAGCTTGAACGGAAGGGGTTCTGGAAACACCATATATTTT	CASSLNGRGSGNTIYF
.	.	TRBV5-1	TRBJ1-4	TGCGCCAGCAGCTTGGTACCTTCGGAAAAACTGTTTTTT	CASSLVPSEKLFF
once	.	TRBV19	TRBJ2-2	TGTGCCAGTAGCCGCCGGACAGACCCCACCGGGGAGCTGTTTTTT	CASSRRTDPTGELFF
.	.	TRBV19	TRBJ1-1	TGTGCCAGTAGTATAACCGCCACCGCGAACACTGAAGCTTTCTTT	CASSITATANTEAFF
.	.	TRBV14	TRBJ2-2	TGTGCCAGCAGCCACTTTCCGAACACCGGGGAGCTGTTTTTT	CASSHFPNTGELFF
.	.	TRBV27	TRBJ2-1	TGTGCCAGCAGTTCCCCGCGTGGAAATTACAATGAGCAGTTCTTC	CASSSPRGNYNEQFF
.	.	TRBV9	TRBJ1-2	TGTGCCAGCAGCGAACAGGGTTCTAACTATGGCTACACCTTC	CASSEQGSNYGYTF
.	TRBD2	TRBV2	TRBJ2-3	TGTGCCAGCAGTGATGGGCGGGAGGGGATCGGTACGCAGTATTTT	CASSDGREGIGTQYF
.	.	TRBV21-1	TRBJ2-7	TGTGCCAGCTTAAAAAGGAGATACTGGACTAGCGACTACGAGCAGTACTTC	CASLKRRYWTSDYEQYF
.	.	TRBV9	TRBJ1-3	TGTGCCAGCAGCGCGTACTCTGGAAACACCATATATTTT	CASSAYSGNTIYF
.	.	TRBV9	TRBJ1-3	TGTGCCAGCAGCGTCCGGGCCTCCCAGAGCTCTGGAAACACCATATATTTT	CASSVRASQSSGNTIYF
.	TRBD2	TRBV7-9	TRBJ2-2	TGTGCCAGCAGCTTTGGACTAGCGGCCCAGGGCGGGGAGCTGTTTTTT	CASSFGLAAQGGELFF
.	.	TRBV7-2	TRBJ1-2	TGTGCCAGCAGCCATAAGAGGGGGGGCGCATATGGCTACACCTTC	CASSHKRGGAYGYTF
.	TRBD1	TRBV19	TRBJ1-2	TGTGCCAGTAGTACCCTACAGGGGGCGGAGACCTATGGCTACACCTTC	CASSTLQGAETYGYTF
once	.	TRBV5-1	TRBJ1-2	TGCGCCAGCAGCTCCCAGGGTGGGGGCAACTATGGCTACACCTTC	CASSSQGGGNYGYTF
.	.	TRBV5-1	TRBJ2-7	TGCGCCAGCAGTGGACAAAGCTCCTACGAGCAGTACTTC	CASSGQSSYEQYF
.	TRBD2	TRBV5-1	TRBJ2-7	TGCGCCAGCAGCATGTCAGGACTAGCCTCCTACGAGCAGTACTTC	CASSMSGLASYEQYF
once	.	TRBV28	TRBJ1-2	TGTGCCAGCTTCCCGCAACCGCCCGGCTATGGCTACACCTTC	CASFPQPPGYGYTF
.	.	TRBV9	TRBJ2-1	TGTGCCAGCAGTGCTTGGGACGCACGAGGAGAGCAGTTCTTC	CASSAWDARGEQFF
.	TRBD1	TRBV19	TRBJ1-4	TGTGCCAGTAAGGACAGGGCAAAAGAAAAACTGTTTTTT	CASKDRAKEKLFF
.	.	TRBV27	TRBJ2-1	TGTGCCAGCAGTTTATACCCCCCCTACAATGAGCAGTTCTTC	CASSLYPPYNEQFF
.	TRBD2	TRBV5-1	TRBJ2-1	TGCGCCAGCAGCCCCAGGACTAGCGGGATTCATGAGCAGTTCTTC	CASSPRTSGIHEQFF
.	.	TRBV6-1	TRBJ2-1	TGTGCCAGCAGTGAAAGGAGTGAGTTCTTC	CASSERSEFF
.	.	TRBV6-4	TRBJ2-3	TGTGCCAGCAGACCCCAGGGCGGCACAGATACGCAGTATTTT	CASRPQGGTDTQYF
.	.	TRBV18	TRBJ1-1	TGTGCCAGCTCACCACCGGCGCTGGCCAACACTGAAGCTTTCTTT	CASSPPALANTEAFF
.	TRBD2	TRBV6-6	TRBJ2-5	TGTGCCAGCAGTTATACTAGCGGACAAGAGACCCAGTACTTC	CASSYTSGQETQYF
once	TRBD1	TRBV18	TRBJ1-2	TGTGCCAGCTCACCATGGGGGACAGGGAACCAACTGAATGGCTACACCTTC	CASSPWGTGNQLNGYTF